What follows are 15 T cell receptor beta chains derived from one specimen sequenced in a study of shared clonotypes between healthy human individuals. Assay used: immunoSEQ multiplex PCR; TCRdb lists only in-frame clones, some missing. The sample includes around 2.3 million clones, approximately 96% of them seen just once. The specimen was naive CD4+ T cells sorted from blood. Subset reported: CD45RA+ positively selected. All receptors derive from a man aged 18-30 years in good health.

The V call is TRBV29-1, the J call TRBJ2-7, with D possibly matching TRBD2 (6 bases). The CDR3 has 12 residues. V lost 5 bases to trimming and J lost 3 bases, with 11 bases between them. Germline-derived CDR1 and CDR2 are SQVTM and ANQGSEA. CDR3 region: CSVTGSLYEQYF. CDR3 DNA: TGCAGCGTTACCGGGAGCCTCTACGAGCAGTACTTC.

This CDR3 is CASSPGSQRGREGQYF. DNA for the CDR3: TGTGCCAGCTCACCAGGGTCCCAGAGGGGAAGAGAGGGCCAGTACTTC. J is TRBJ2-7 and V is TRBV18; either TRBD1 or TRBD2 may supply D (5 bases each). CDR1 is KGHSH, CDR2 LQKENI, per germline. V dropped 2 bases and J dropped 10 bases, with 24 bases sitting between them. The CDR3 is made up of 16 amino acids.

The chain recombines TRBV6-1 with TRBJ1-2; TRBD1 aligns across 9 bases. This CDR3 comprises 15 residues. The V and J ends lost 5 bases and 2 bases, in that order; junction bases with no gene match: 6. Per germline, CDR1 MNHNS and CDR2 SASEGT. For the CDR3, the DNA is TGTGCCAGCAGTTCTACCGGGACAGGGAACTATGGCTACACCTTC. It encodes CASSSTGTGNYGYTF.

This clone showed up just once. V and J are TRBV5-6 and TRBJ1-5; a possible D gene is TRBD1 (5 bases). There are 14 residues in the CDR3. CDR1 and CDR2 from the germline V gene are SGHDT and YYEEEE. Trimming left V 0 bases short and J 4 bases short, with 8 bases between. CDR3 DNA sequence: TGTGCCAGCAGCTTGGGGACAAATAATCAGCCCCAGCATTTT. Translated, it gives CASSLGTNNQPQHF.

This chain connects TRBV2 to TRBJ1-3; TRBD1 might be the D (5 bases). This CDR3 comprises 17 residues. The germline CDR1 and CDR2 sequences are SNHLY and FYNNEI. V was pared by 5 bases and J by 0 bases, with 17 bases between. Here the CDR3 reads CASSWGGGTLSGNTIYF. The CDR3 DNA reads TGTGCCAGCAGTTGGGGCGGAGGCACACTCTCTGGAAACACCATATATTTT.

As to this clone: Other nucleotide sequences from this sample produce the same CDR3. The chain links TRBV6-5 to TRBJ2-5; the D gene is possibly TRBD2 (5 bases). The CDR3 is 11 residues long. The V and J ends lost 6 bases and 5 bases respectively, with 7 bases between them. The germline V gene encodes CDR1 MNHEY and CDR2 SVGAGI. The CDR3 region is CASRRGETQYF. The CDR3 DNA follows: TGTGCCAGCAGGCGAGGGGAGACCCAGTACTTC.

This clone was found once. The rearrangement uses TRBV28 and TRBJ2-7; 7 bases line up with TRBD1. There are 18 residues in the CDR3. Germline values: CDR1 MDHEN, CDR2 SYDVKM. J gave up 0 bases and V 4 bases, and 15 bases lay outside the gene matches. The chain's CDR3 is CASSYPFGQDKVSYEQYF. CDR3 DNA: TGTGCCAGCAGTTACCCATTCGGACAGGATAAAGTCTCCTACGAGCAGTACTTC. Using reference TRBV28 and TRBJ2-7 for the parts outside the CDR3, the full variable domain is DVKVTQSSRYLVKRTGEKVFLECVQDMDHENMFWYRQDPGLGLRLIYFSYDVKMKEKGDIPEGYSVSREKKERFSLILESASTNQTSMYLCASSYPFGQDKVSYEQYFGPGTRLTVT.

V gene TRBV29-1 combines with J gene TRBJ1-1, with TRBD1 as a possible D gene (6 bases). Germline V gene lookup returns CDR1 SQVTM and CDR2 ANQGSEA. Trimming pared 6 bases from V and 4 bases from J, leaving 15 bases between. The CDR3 length is 13 residues. The CDR3 reads CSVKPQGTTEAFF. The CDR3 DNA reads TGCAGCGTCAAACCACAGGGTACCACTGAAGCTTTCTTT.

CDR3 sequence: CASTLTGKEELFF. DNA for the CDR3: TGTGCCAGCACTCTGACAGGGAAGGAGGAGCTGTTTTTT. The V gene is TRBV11-3, the J gene TRBJ2-2; 7 bases agree with TRBD1. CDR3 length: 13 residues. Trimming removed 7 bases from V and 10 bases from J; junction bases left unmatched: 9. Looked up from germline, CDR1 is SGHNT and CDR2 is YENEEA.

The chain is built from TRBV7-2 and TRBJ2-6, with a tentative D call TRBD1 (6 bases). The CDR3 is 18 amino acids. Germline assignment: CDR1 SGHTA and CDR2 FQGNSA. V was cut by 4 bases and J by 0 bases, with 16 bases left in between. The CDR3 sequence is CASSSEDSWSSGANVLTF. In nucleotides, the CDR3 is TGTGCCAGCAGCTCGGAGGACAGCTGGAGCTCTGGGGCCAACGTCCTGACTTTC.

A note on this clone: Other DNA sequences in this sample translate to the same CDR3. In DNA, the CDR3 is TGTGCCTGGAGTACGGCCTACGAGCAGTACTTC. It translates to CAWSTAYEQYF. This chain joins TRBV30 and TRBJ2-7, with D hard to call. The CDR3 extends over 11 amino acids. Germline V lookup: CDR1 GTSNPN, CDR2 SVGIG (reference sequence). Trimming shortened V by 2 bases and J by 2 bases, and 4 bases separated the two germline ends.

As regards this clone: Other DNA sequences in this specimen translate into the identical CDR3. This sequence joins TRBV18 and TRBJ2-2, with 9 bases matching TRBD2. Trimming cost V 3 bases and J 0 bases; bases outside gene matches: 2. CDR1 KGHSH and CDR2 LQKENI come from the germline V gene. The CDR3 covers 16 residues. The CDR3 loop is CASSPGLAANTGELFF. In nucleotides, the CDR3 is TGTGCCAGCTCACCGGGACTAGCAGCGAACACCGGGGAGCTGTTTTTT. Together with reference TRBV18 and TRBJ2-2, the CDR3 gives the full variable domain: NAGVMQNPRHLVRRRGQEARLRCSPMKGHSHVYWYRQLPEEGLKFMVYLQKENIIDESGMPKERFSAEFPKEGPSILRIQQVVRGDSAAYFCASSPGLAANTGELFFGEGSRLTVL.

The rearrangement links TRBV18 to TRBJ2-1; D remains unclear. Germline CDR1 reads KGHSH; CDR2 reads LQKENI. This CDR3 contains 15 residues. V lost 2 bases, J lost 5 bases, and 13 bases lay in between. The CDR3: CASSPDRPRNNEQFF. The CDR3 coding sequence is TGTGCCAGCTCACCAGATCGTCCGAGGAACAATGAGCAGTTCTTC. Looking up the rest from reference TRBV18 and TRBJ2-1 gives the full variable domain: NAGVMQNPRHLVRRRGQEARLRCSPMKGHSHVYWYRQLPEEGLKFMVYLQKENIIDESGMPKERFSAEFPKEGPSILRIQQVVRGDSAAYFCASSPDRPRNNEQFFGPGTRLTVL.

This clone showed up just a few times. The chain carries TRBV6-6 and TRBJ1-6, with TRBD1 identical over 7 bases. CDR1 and CDR2 (germline): MNHNY, SVGAGI (reference sequence). V gave up 6 bases and J gave up 10 bases; unmatched junction bases: 12. The CDR3 is 15 amino acids. Written as DNA, the CDR3 is TGTGCCAGCAGCACGATCGGGACAGTGGAATCACCCCTCCACTTT. It translates to CASSTIGTVESPLHF.

This chain joins TRBV25-1 and TRBJ2-3, with TRBD1 matching over 10 bases. CDR1 and CDR2 from the germline V gene are MGHDK and SYGVNS. J was trimmed by 3 bases and V by 5 bases; bases with no gene match: 5. The CDR3 runs 15 residues. CDR3 coding DNA: TGTGCCAGCAGTCCTCGGACAGGGGGTACAGATACGCAGTATTTT. Protein sequence: CASSPRTGGTDTQYF. The variable domain in full, with the rest retrieved from reference TRBV25-1 and TRBJ2-3, is EADIYQTPRYLVIGTGKKITLECSQTMGHDKMYWYQQDPGMELHLIHYSYGVNSTEKGDLSSESTVSRIRTEHFPLTLESARPSHTSQYLCASSPRTGGTDTQYFGPGTRLTVL.